Here is one T cell receptor beta chain with its context. Its antigen is not known. The sample belongs to a study of T cell responses to AZD1222 COVID-19 vaccine. Study-wide points: Only a handful of AZD1222 recipients, more than five in all, had baseline seropositivity. Sampled repertoires all dated from after the peak T cell response.

Clones were sequenced by immunoSEQ multiplex PCR, and TCRdb holds only the in-frame ones, with some missing. The data hold some 150,000 clones, with 90% observed a single time. Germline V lookup: CDR1 SGHKS, CDR2 YYEKEE (reference sequence). This CDR3 is 19 amino acids long. Trimming removed 0 bases from V and 0 bases from J, with 19 bases in between. Analysis merged second doses at about 4 or about 12 weeks. This receptor was obtained from an adult who received the AZD1222 COVID-19 vaccine. Sequenced material: peripheral blood, taken 28 days after the second AZD1222 dose. The chain links TRBV5-5 to TRBJ1-5; D gene uncertain. The CDR3 spells CASSLGSDLATISNQPQHF. For the CDR3, the DNA is TGTGCCAGCAGCTTGGGCAGTGACTTAGCCACCATTAGCAATCAGCCCCAGCATTTT.